This T cell receptor (beta chain) was identified during a study of blood T cell repertoires in COVID-19 (dated by TCRdb to about 2020). As for the study more broadly: Samples from collaborators originated in the United States, Italy and Spain and spanned both the acute and convalescent phases of COVID-19. The prospective study material was composed of cDNA or gDNA derived from T cells, B-cell-depleted T cells, or PBMCs. The dataset comprised deeply sampled blood TCRbeta repertoires from subjects exposed to, actively infected with, or recovered from COVID-19. The samples were drawn from two sources: the first 160 participants of the ongoing ImmuneRACE study, and approximately 1,300 subjects contributed by 6 global collaborators. The repertoires were made available in a free public database intended to serve as a resource for research on the immune response to SARS-CoV-2. Where HLA class I and class II types were available, the types were taken from metadata supplied by the sample provider, not from assay-based typing. Nearly every sample came with metadata listing a de-identified subject ID, COVID-19 status, age in years and sex.

Findings and caveats that apply to the study as a whole: The quantity of clinical and demographic metadata differed by source and by participant and was supplied without curation.

Each collaborating institution followed its own protocols to collect whole blood in K2EDTA tubes. For TCRbeta analysis, collaborators shipped samples in one of three forms: frozen whole blood, isolated PBMCs, or DNA extracted from either of those sample types. The immunoSEQ Assay, a bias-controlled multiplex PCR, was used to amplify TCRbeta CDR3 regions from genomic DNA. The authors' pipeline ran thus. The number of nucleated cells in each sample was estimated from the amplification of reference gene primers within the assay. To quantify the absolute abundance of each unique TCRbeta CDR3 rearrangement, sequence reads were collapsed and filtered. For each sample, productive Simpson clonality was calculated as the square root of Simpson's diversity index over productive rearrangements. The immuneACCESS repertoire file appears here via TCRdb, limited to in-frame rearrangements. These files lack a portion of the clones; in checked studies, under half of the deficit traces to unresolved V genes, and the cause of the others is not known. Clone size and the V and J calls come from that table; the DNA yielded D and trimming. The sample table shows about 440,000 clones, and approximately 90% are seen once. Of the sample, around 4.5% is held by the ten largest clones.

Of note for this clone: Its target antigen remains unknown. No base qualities exist here, and no much larger clone lies one base off it.

Trimming costs V 6 bases and J 0 bases, and their ends lie 14 bases apart. Taken from cysteine to phenylalanine, the CDR3 has 15 residues. Only the CDR3 DNA stays, 45 bases, in frame from base 1. For CDR1 and CDR2, the germline V gene (reference sequence) lists MNHNY and SVGAGI. The TCR sequence derives from a woman in her 30s with acute or convalescent COVID-19. The rearrangement joined TRBV6-6 to TRBJ1-1; a tentative D match to TRBD1 spans 6 bases. Sequenced: peripheral blood. The base sequence is TGTGCCAGCAGCAACAGGGAAGGGATGAACACTGAAGCTTTCTTT. Translated, it gives CASSNREGMNTEAFF.